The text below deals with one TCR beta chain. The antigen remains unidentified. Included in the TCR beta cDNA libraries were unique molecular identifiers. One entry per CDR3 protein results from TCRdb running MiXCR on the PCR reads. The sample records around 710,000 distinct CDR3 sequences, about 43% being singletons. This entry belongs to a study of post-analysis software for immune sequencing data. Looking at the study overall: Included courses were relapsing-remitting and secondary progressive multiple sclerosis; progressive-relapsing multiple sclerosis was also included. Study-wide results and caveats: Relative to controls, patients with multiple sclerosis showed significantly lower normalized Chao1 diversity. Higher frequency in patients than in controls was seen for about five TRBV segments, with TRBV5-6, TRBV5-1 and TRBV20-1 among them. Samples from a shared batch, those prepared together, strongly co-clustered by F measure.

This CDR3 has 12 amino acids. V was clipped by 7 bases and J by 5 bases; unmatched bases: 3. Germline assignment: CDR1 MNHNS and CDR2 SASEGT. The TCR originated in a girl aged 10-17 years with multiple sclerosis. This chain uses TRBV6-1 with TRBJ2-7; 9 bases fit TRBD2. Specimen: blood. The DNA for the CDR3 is TGTGCCAGCAAATCTAGCGGGGACGAGCAGTACTTC. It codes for CASKSSGDEQYF.